This entry describes one T cell receptor beta chain. Its antigen is unidentified. The CDR3 consists of 15 residues. The V gene end was trimmed by 3 bases and the J gene end by 1 base; junction bases not matched to a gene: 4. Germline assignment: CDR1 SGHTA and CDR2 FQGNSA. This sample is drawn from a study of cytomegalovirus exposure and HLA in healthy donors. Study-wide points: Among TCR sequences, most were rare, though some public TCRs appeared in many donors. The study recorded around 160 TCR beta chains that were cytomegalovirus-associated. In vitro experiments confirmed that three CMV-associated chains were specific for CMV antigens.

The data were produced by immunoSEQ multiplex PCR, yet TCRdb's version contains in-frame clones alone and is incomplete. Altogether about 160,000 clones are present, less than 90% being singletons, with the ten largest covering around 2%. The chain combines TRBV7-2 with TRBJ2-5, with TRBD1 matching over 8 bases. The sequenced sample was PBMCs. The source is a woman younger than 30 in good health and CMV-seronegative. The CDR3 protein is CASSFGQGLQETQYF. CDR3 coding DNA: TGTGCCAGCAGCTTCGGACAGGGTCTCCAAGAGACCCAGTACTTC.